This passage covers 18 T cell receptor beta chains from one sample sequenced in a study of T cells in Graves' hyperthyroidism and ophthalmopathy. It was RNA transcripts that yielded the amplified TCR beta CDR3 regions. Using the HTBI primer set, a first-round RT-PCR was run on the TCR CDR3. A single record per CDR3 protein comes from TCRdb applying MiXCR to the multiplex PCR reads. The table has more than 300,000 distinct CDR3 sequences, over 11% seen once. The sample taken for sequencing was blood. The receptor set was obtained from a woman aged 55 to 70 with Graves' hyperthyroidism.

V and J are TRBV9 and TRBJ2-2; 11 bases agree with TRBD2. The CDR3 has 16 amino acids. V was pared by 4 bases and J by 4 bases, with 6 bases of the junction left unmatched. Germline values: CDR1 SGDLS, CDR2 YYNGEE. CDR3 sequence reads: CASSPIAGGTTGELFF. CDR3 DNA sequence: TGTGCCAGCAGCCCCATAGCGGGGGGGACCACCGGGGAGCTGTTTTTT.

This clonotype has a count of ten or more. This rearrangement joins TRBV30 to TRBJ2-1; D may match TRBD1 or TRBD2 (5 bases each). The CDR3 has 12 residues. The V gene lost 5 bases and the J gene lost 8 bases, with 13 bases spanning the gap. The germline CDR1 and CDR2 sequences are GTSNPN and SVGIG (reference sequence). The DNA of the CDR3 is TGTGCCTGGGAGGGACCCCCTTATGAGCAGTTCTTC. Residues: CAWEGPPYEQFF.

This clonotype was seen ten or more times. The rearrangement uses TRBV11-3 and TRBJ2-7; D might be TRBD2 (6 bases). This CDR3 has 13 residues. Per the germline V gene, CDR1 is SGHNT and CDR2 is YENEEA. V was pared by 3 bases and J by 4 bases, with 10 bases between. The CDR3 nucleotides read TGTGCCAGCAGCTTGAGGGGAGGTTACGAGCAGTACTTC. Amino acid sequence: CASSLRGGYEQYF.

This chain uses TRBV11-2 with TRBJ1-1, with TRBD1 as a possible D gene (5 bases). This CDR3 comprises 15 residues. V was cut by 1 base and J by 4 bases, with 13 bases left in between. From germline, CDR1 is SGHAT and CDR2 FQNNGV. The CDR3 DNA sequence: TGTGCCAGCAGCTTAGCAGGGAAGTTGGGCACTGAAGCTTTCTTT. It encodes CASSLAGKLGTEAFF.

This clonotype was seen a few times. V usage is TRBV28 and J usage is TRBJ2-2; D is unclear. Germline V gene data show CDR1 as MDHEN and CDR2 as SYDVKM. This CDR3 has 14 residues. Trimming stripped 6 bases from V and 1 base from J, with 9 bases between. CDR3 protein: CASSMRLNTGELFF. CDR3 in DNA: TGTGCCAGCAGCATGCGACTGAACACCGGGGAGCTGTTTTTT.

This clonotype appeared many times. This sequence joins TRBV12-3 or TRBV12-4 and TRBJ1-2; D is undetermined. This CDR3 is 13 amino acids long. The V end was cut by 6 bases, the J end by 5 bases, with 13 bases between. The CDR3: CASSPDGPYGYTF. The CDR3 DNA reads as TGTGCCAGCAGCCCGGACGGCCCTTATGGCTACACCTTC.

This clonotype has at least ten counts. This chain joins TRBV28 and TRBJ2-7; 11 bases are shared with TRBD2. Trimming at V came to 4 bases and at J to 0 bases, leaving 5 bases not matched to a gene. Germline CDR1 is MDHEN and CDR2 is SYDVKM. The CDR3 runs 16 residues. CDR3 sequence reads: CASSSGLAVSSYEQYF. The CDR3 nucleotides are TGTGCCAGCAGTTCGGGACTAGCGGTGAGCTCCTACGAGCAGTACTTC. The full variable domain, in which reference TRBV28 and TRBJ2-7 provide the parts outside the CDR3, is DVKVTQSSRYLVKRTGEKVFLECVQDMDHENMFWYRQDPGLGLRLIYFSYDVKMKEKGDIPEGYSVSREKKERFSLILESASTNQTSMYLCASSSGLAVSSYEQYFGPGTRLTVT.

The chain recombines TRBV18 with TRBJ2-2, with 13 bases aligning to TRBD2. From germline, CDR1 is KGHSH and CDR2 LQKENI. Unmatched junction bases numbered 2, after V lost 2 bases and J lost 5 bases. This CDR3 contains 16 residues. The CDR3 DNA is TGTGCCAGCTCACCAGTGACTAGCGGGGGGACCGGGGAGCTGTTTTTT. It is translated as CASSPVTSGGTGELFF.

This clonotype was counted ten times or more. The chain carries TRBV12-3 or TRBV12-4 and TRBJ2-7; TRBD1 matches at 10 bases. The length of the CDR3 is 17 residues. The V segment lost 1 base and the J segment 7 bases; nucleotides outside the gene matches: 13. The CDR3 nucleotides read TGTGCCAGCAGTTTAGGTTTAGTACGGGACAGGGGCCTGGAGCAGTACTTC. Translated: CASSLGLVRDRGLEQYF.

The J gene is TRBJ2-2, the V gene TRBV30; 7 bases are shared with TRBD2. V was clipped by 0 bases and J by 2 bases; unmatched bases: 6. Per germline, CDR1 GTSNPN and CDR2 SVGIG (reference sequence). The CDR3 is made up of 16 amino acids. The CDR3: CAWSVPSGTNTGELFF. The CDR3 DNA follows: TGTGCCTGGAGTGTACCTAGCGGCACAAACACCGGGGAGCTGTTTTTT. Complete variable domain (other parts from reference TRBV30 and TRBJ2-2): SQTIHQWPATLVQPVGSPLSLECTVEGTSNPNLYWYRQAAGRGLQLLFYSVGIGQISSEVPQNLSASRPQDRQFILSSKKLLLSDSGFYLCAWSVPSGTNTGELFFGEGSRLTVL.

This clonotype has a count of ten or more. This chain connects TRBV7-6 to TRBJ1-6, with no clear D. The CDR3 contains 16 residues. CDR1 and CDR2 from the germline V gene are SGHVS and FNYEAQ. V lost 0 bases and J lost 6, with 12 bases in between. The CDR3 loop reads CASSLAQREANSPLHF. The CDR3 DNA reads as TGTGCCAGCAGCTTAGCGCAAAGGGAGGCTAATTCACCCCTCCACTTT. Full variable domain (rest looked up from reference TRBV7-6 and TRBJ1-6): GAGVSQSPRYKVTKRGQDVALRCDPISGHVSLYWYRQALGQGPEFLTYFNYEAQQDKSGLPNDRFSAERPEGSISTLTIQRTEQRDSAMYRCASSLAQREANSPLHFGNGTRLTVT.

The rearrangement links TRBV13 to TRBJ2-2, with D perhaps assigned TRBD1 or TRBD2 (6 bases each). Trimming removed 4 bases at V and 4 bases at J, with 22 bases between. Germline CDR1 is PRHDT and CDR2 is FYEKMQ (reference sequence). The CDR3 is 18 residues long. This CDR3 reads CASSSIRWGAKSTGELFF. The CDR3 DNA is TGTGCCAGCAGCTCAATACGCTGGGGGGCGAAAAGCACCGGGGAGCTGTTTTTT.

This clonotype came up many times. This chain joins TRBV27 and TRBJ2-7; either TRBD1 or TRBD2 may fit D (5 bases each). V lost 7 bases and J lost 9, with 16 bases in between. The germline CDR1 and CDR2 sequences are MNHEY and SMNVEV (reference sequence). The CDR3 has 12 amino acids. The CDR3 region has the DNA TGTGCCAGCAAGGGATTAGGGGCGGGGCAGTACTTC. This sequence encodes CASKGLGAGQYF.

This clonotype was observed at least ten times. The chain uses TRBV6-1 and TRBJ1-4, with 7 bases identical to TRBD1. The CDR3 is 15 amino acids. Germline lookup yields CDR1 MNHNS and CDR2 SASEGT. V trimming: 7 bases; J trimming: 0 bases; junction bases outside the gene matches: 5. This CDR3 is CASIAGTATNEKLFF. The CDR3 DNA is TGTGCCAGCATCGCTGGGACAGCAACTAATGAAAAACTGTTTTTT.

This clonotype showed up many times. This rearrangement joins TRBV5-1 to TRBJ1-2, with D unresolved. Trimming stripped 0 bases from V and 4 bases from J, with 10 bases between. This CDR3 spans 14 amino acids. Germline V gene lookup returns CDR1 SGHRS and CDR2 YFSETQ. CDR3: CASSLDSGAYGYTF. CDR3 in DNA: TGCGCCAGCAGCTTGGATTCGGGAGCCTATGGCTACACCTTC.

Details on this clonotype: The junction does not match germline at one end; this may be a read error. V and J are TRBV30 and TRBJ2-7; D is perhaps TRBD2 (6 bases). CDR3 size: 17 residues. Germline CDR1 is GTSNPN and CDR2 is SVGIG (reference sequence). CDR3 bases: TGTGCCTGGAGTGTAATGGCAATATGGGGAGGAACCTACGGGCAGTACTTC. Its protein product is CAWSVMAIWGGTYGQYF. The entire variable domain, with the rest obtained from reference TRBV30 and TRBJ2-7, is as follows: SQTIHQWPATLVQPVGSPLSLECTVEGTSNPNLYWYRQAAGRGLQLLFYSVGIGQISSEVPQNLSASRPQDRQFILSSKKLLLSDSGFYLCAWSVMAIWGGTYGQYFGPGTRLTVT.

Of note for this clonotype: Possible read error: a much larger clone is one base away. The J gene is TRBJ2-7, the V gene TRBV12-3 or TRBV12-4; 10 bases line up with TRBD1. This CDR3 is 15 amino acids long. The trim removed 6 bases at V and 7 bases at J, leaving 12 bases unmatched. The CDR3 region has the DNA TGTGCCAGCAGCCGTCCGGGACAGGGGATCCATGAGCAGTACTTC. It is translated as CASSRPGQGIHEQYF.

In this sample, this clonotype turned up a few times. The chain joins TRBV7-8 to TRBJ1-6; D is perhaps TRBD1 (5 bases). This CDR3 has 15 residues. Trimming took off 3 bases at V and 5 bases at J, with 11 bases between the two ends. Germline V lookup: CDR1 SGHVS, CDR2 FQNEAQ. This CDR3 reads CASSLTTVDNSPLHF. In DNA form, the CDR3 reads TGTGCCAGCAGCTTGACGACAGTCGATAATTCACCCCTCCACTTT. Complete variable domain (other parts from reference TRBV7-8 and TRBJ1-6): GAGVSQSPRYKVAKRGQDVALRCDPISGHVSLFWYQQALGQGPEFLTYFQNEAQLDKSGLPSDRFFAERPEGSVSTLKIQRTQQEDSAVYLCASSLTTVDNSPLHFGNGTRLTVT.